This TCR beta chain comes out of a study of regulatory T cells in long-lasting Graves disease. Overall study context: The study counted Graves' disease as persistent given over 5 years of antithyroid drugs and positive TSH receptor antibodies. Whole-study results and caveats: Small numbers of samples may have cut accuracy.

This clonotype was observed a handful of times. Its specificity is not known. The time point: persistent/refractory GD, antithyroid drugs over 5 years with positive TRAb. Construction of the TCR library relied on RNA isolated from PBMCs. The CDR3 has 15 residues. In germline, CDR1 is PRHDT, CDR2 FYEKMQ (reference sequence). The V and J ends lost 4 bases and 5 bases, in that order; junction bases with no gene match: 8. iRepertoire HTBI primers and Arm-PCR of CDR3 regions built TCR beta libraries. In TCRdb, the multiplex PCR reads were re-called with MiXCR into one record per CDR3 protein. The data contain roughly 400,000 distinct CDR3 sequences, less than 25% of them singletons.

The sample here was peripheral blood mononuclear cells (PBMCs), taken when the disease was refractory, from a patient treated with antithyroid drugs. V and J are TRBV13 and TRBJ2-7; 10 nucleotides agree with TRBD1. The clonotype originates from a female donor with Graves disease. The CDR3 DNA reads as TGTGCCAGCAGCTCAAGTCCCGGGACAGGGGACGAGCAGTACTTC. Translated: CASSSSPGTGDEQYF.